Sequencing of this T cell receptor (beta chain) was carried out in a study of T cells in Graves' hyperthyroidism and ophthalmopathy. Findings of the study overall: Through a model of 13 V-J features, ophthalmopathy was separated from stable hyperthyroidism. Clonotypes that were expanded in thyroid above 0.001 mostly appeared in blood too.

The ends were cut back, 5 bases at V and 5 bases at J, with 11 bases in the middle. Germline assignment: CDR1 MDHEN and CDR2 SYDVKM. This CDR3 spans 13 amino acids. Regarding this clonotype: Its antigen is undetermined.

Among the patients, aged 18 to 65, hyperthyroidism was newly diagnosed and had lasted under 2 months. The source of the PBMCs was about 10 ml of fresh peripheral blood. RNA transcripts provided the source from which TCR beta CDR3 regions were amplified. With the HTBI primer set, the TCR CDR3 went through a first round of RT-PCR. TCRdb re-analysed the multiplex PCR reads in MiXCR, keeping a single row per CDR3 protein. The table records about 720,000 distinct CDR3 sequences, around 15% of them present only once. The chain links TRBV28 to TRBJ2-3; possible D gene TRBD1, 6 bases. The material sequenced was blood. The clonotype was recovered from a man between 18 and 29 years old with Graves' hyperthyroidism. The CDR3 loop is CASSIPTGDTQYF. CDR3 sequence (DNA): TGTGCCAGCAGTATCCCGACAGGAGATACGCAGTATTTT.